These 5 T cell receptor beta chains were sequenced from one sample in a study of cytomegalovirus exposure and HLA in healthy donors. A multiplex PCR was run with 60 Vbeta primers and 13 Jbeta primers. Clones were read by immunoSEQ multiplex PCR, and TCRdb kept only the in-frame ones, dropping some. The profile shows over 100,000 clones, 73% of them singletons. Sample: PBMCs. The receptors come from a man aged 35-49 years in good health and CMV-seronegative.

This clone has a single count. The chain recombines TRBV9 with TRBJ1-4; 8 bases align to TRBD1. Germline assignment: CDR1 SGDLS and CDR2 YYNGEE. V was clipped by 0 bases and J by 7 bases; unmatched bases: 5. This CDR3 region has 15 residues. In DNA, the CDR3 is TGTGCCAGCAGCGTAGGTCAGGGGGCAAGTGAAAAACTGTTTTTT. As protein: CASSVGQGASEKLFF.

The chain recombines TRBV27 with TRBJ1-1; D may be TRBD1 (6 bases). This CDR3 is built from 13 residues. The germline gives CDR1 MNHEY, CDR2 SMNVEV (reference sequence). V lost 6 bases, J lost 2 bases, and 10 bases lay in between. CDR3 in DNA: TGTGCCAGCAGACGCAGGGGAAACACTGAAGCTTTCTTT. Its protein product is CASRRRGNTEAFF.

This clone has only one observation. The chain carries TRBV7-2 and TRBJ1-2; 7 nucleotides line up with TRBD1. The germline gives CDR1 SGHTA, CDR2 FQGNSA. CDR3 length equals 15 residues. With V trimmed by 5 bases and J by 4 bases, 10 bases remained unmatched. CDR3: CASSTRQGLVYGYTF. The CDR3, as DNA: TGTGCCAGCAGCACCCGACAGGGATTAGTCTATGGCTACACCTTC.

The chain carries TRBV5-1 and TRBJ2-3; D is unresolved. The CDR3 covers 14 residues. Germline V gene data show CDR1 as SGHRS and CDR2 as YFSETQ. Trimming left V 0 bases short and J 0 bases short, with 5 bases between. The CDR3 bases are TGCGCCAGCAGCTTGGTCCAAAGCACAGATACGCAGTATTTT. This translates into CASSLVQSTDTQYF.

This chain uses TRBV4-3 with TRBJ2-5; a possible D gene is TRBD2 (6 bases). Germline V gives CDR1 LGHNA, CDR2 YSLEER. Trimming removed 4 bases at V and 1 base at J, with 10 bases between. The CDR3 spans 14 residues. CDR3 in DNA: TGCGCCAGCAGCCGTACTAGCACCCAAGAGACCCAGTACTTC. This sequence encodes CASSRTSTQETQYF.